This TCR beta chain was captured by sequencing in a study of cytomegalovirus exposure and HLA in healthy donors. There are a few counts of this clone. Antigen specificity is unknown. Germline is not matched at one junction end, which may reflect a read error. The PCR used 60 Vbeta and 13 Jbeta primers. Method: immunoSEQ multiplex PCR; TCRdb's copy keeps in-frame clones and lacks some. The table has approximately 150,000 clones, around three fifths seen once; the top ten hold about 1.7%. The CDR3 covers 14 residues. Germline V gives CDR1 SNHLY, CDR2 FYNNEI. Study outcomes and limitations: The authors reported that TCR beta sequences could predict HLA-A and HLA-B alleles. These predictions were accurate for most subjects in the first cohort.

This receptor was taken from a male donor in good health and CMV-seronegative. What was sequenced was PBMCs. The rearrangement uses TRBV2 and TRBJ1-2; TRBD1 agrees at 9 bases. CDR3 DNA sequence: TGTGCCAGCAGAGCACAGGGGGCGCCTAATGGCTACCCCTTC. Amino acids: CASRAQGAPNGYPF.